This entry concerns a single T cell receptor beta chain. During its preparation, the TCRbeta library received unique molecular identifiers. TCRdb used MiXCR to reprocess the PCR reads, holding one entry per CDR3 protein. The sample shows 250,000 to 350,000 distinct CDR3 sequences, roughly 25% of them seen only once. The data belong to a study of T-cell reconstitution after alpha-beta-depleted transplantation in children. The germline V gene encodes CDR1 LNHNV and CDR2 YYDKDF (reference sequence). CDR3 length: 15 amino acids. The V gene lost 8 bases and the J gene lost 6 bases, with 21 bases spanning the gap.

V gene TRBV15 combines with J gene TRBJ2-3; weak D call: TRBD2 (5 bases). This specimen consisted of PBMCs, mostly from graft donor cells, obtained 180 days after TCRalphabeta/CD19-depleted stem cell transplant. The sequence derives from a male patient younger than 18 who had a stem cell transplant for acute lymphoblastic leukemia, so the T cells may come from the graft donor. The DNA for the CDR3 is TGTGCCACCGGGGAGAGGACTTTAAGGGCTGATACGCAGTATTTT. It is translated as CATGERTLRADTQYF.